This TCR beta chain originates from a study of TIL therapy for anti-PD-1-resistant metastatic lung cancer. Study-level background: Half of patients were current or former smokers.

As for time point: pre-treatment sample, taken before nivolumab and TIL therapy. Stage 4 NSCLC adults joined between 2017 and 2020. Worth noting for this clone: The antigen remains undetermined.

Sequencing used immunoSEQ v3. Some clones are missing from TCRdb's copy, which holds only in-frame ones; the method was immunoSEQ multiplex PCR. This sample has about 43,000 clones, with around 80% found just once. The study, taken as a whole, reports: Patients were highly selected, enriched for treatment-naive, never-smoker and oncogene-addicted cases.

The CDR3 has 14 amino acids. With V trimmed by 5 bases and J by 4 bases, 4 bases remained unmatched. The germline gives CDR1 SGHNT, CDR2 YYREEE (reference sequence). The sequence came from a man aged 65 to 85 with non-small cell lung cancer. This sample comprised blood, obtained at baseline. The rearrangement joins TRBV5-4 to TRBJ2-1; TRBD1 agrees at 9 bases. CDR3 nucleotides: TGTGCCAGCAGATCCGGGACAGGGTACAATGAGCAGTTCTTC. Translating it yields CASRSGTGYNEQFF.